This T cell receptor beta chain is from a study of spatial heterogeneity in lung cancer (dated by TCRdb to about 2019). Background on the whole study: More beta-chain than alpha-chain transcripts were consistently detected, likely reflecting higher beta-chain transcript abundance. In the raw uncorrected reads, each unique combination of TCR and UMI appeared more than ten times on average. At surgery, both alpha and beta chains were TCR-sequenced in about 200 tumor regions, fewer than 80 matched nontumor lung samples and a few dozen PBMC samples. The study quantitatively compared TCR alpha and beta repertoires across multiple tumor regions, matched nontumor lung and blood in non-small cell lung cancer. The study linked features of the TCR repertoire to counts of nonsynonymous mutations, which were determined by whole-exome sequencing of tumor tissue. Overall study outcomes, separate from this receptor: Additional single-cell paired TCR alpha and beta sequencing was considered necessary to confirm, at a functional level, the hypothesis that regional TCRs recognize regional mutations.

The receptor library was made with 5' RACE. Sequencing was performed on a NextSeq 500. To allow correction of PCR and sequencing errors, the TCR library protocol tagged every TCR cDNA molecule with a unique molecular identifier. The authors' pipeline ran thus. Decombinator tools were used for TCR identification, UMI-based error correction and CDR3 extraction. Expanded TCRs were defined as those above a frequency of 2 per 1,000, corresponding to the top 1% of the tumor frequency distribution. Renyi diversity was calculated using the R vegan package after each repertoire was subsampled 100 times to 5,000 TCRs. To build CDR3 similarity networks, amino acid triplet string-kernel similarity was used, and CDR3s were connected when their pairwise similarity was above 0.82. Using fastp at Q25 and MiXCR, TCRdb reprocessed the public reads and kept productive beta chains. Merged by CDR3 protein, the rows form single entries marked with the most common genes and DNA. The V and J calls shown here were made by TCRdb, not taken from the authors' results. This sample has under 2,500 distinct CDR3 sequences in its table, and approximately 15% of those were observed once. 20% to 25% of the sample is held by the ten biggest clonotypes.

The germline V gene provides CDR1 SQVTM and CDR2 ANQGSEA. For this chain, trimming is 4 bases at the V end and 2 bases at the J end, and the number of junction bases without a gene match is 6. The CDR3 holds 15 amino acids from the cysteine to the phenylalanine. The read is trimmed to its CDR3 DNA, 45 bases read in frame from base 1. The time point label on this specimen signifies: sample taken at primary tumor resection. The donors were some 70 patients from the lung TRACERx cohort who had early-stage, untreated non-small cell lung cancer. Whole RNA extracted from tumor and nontumor lung tissue, or from cryopreserved PBMC samples, was used for TCR sequencing without cell sorting. Only patients with enough RNA available from two or more tumor regions were chosen for TCR sequencing. Tumor and adjacent nontumor lung specimens were reviewed by a lung pathologist before selection. This clonotype was recorded once. This clone's antigen is unknown. Base qualities are not recorded, but no much larger clone differs from it by a single base. A read on its own is weak evidence.

This TCR was sampled from a male donor with early-stage non-small cell lung cancer. In this chain, TRBV29-1 is recombined with TRBJ1-1; the junction holds 11 bases that match TRBD1. The sample here was normal lung tissue next to the tumor, taken at surgery. The DNA reads TGCAGCGTTGCTGGGACAGGGGGTGGAAACACTGAAGCTTTCTTT. Its translation is CSVAGTGGGNTEAFF.